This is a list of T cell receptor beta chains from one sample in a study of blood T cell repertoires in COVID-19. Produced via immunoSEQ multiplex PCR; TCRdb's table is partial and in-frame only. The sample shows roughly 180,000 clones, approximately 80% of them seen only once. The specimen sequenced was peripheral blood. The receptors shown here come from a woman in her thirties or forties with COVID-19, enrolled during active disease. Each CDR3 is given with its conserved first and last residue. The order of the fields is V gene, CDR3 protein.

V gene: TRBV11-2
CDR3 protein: CASTLGPQFTDTQYF

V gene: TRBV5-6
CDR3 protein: CASSPSPWTGNNEQFF

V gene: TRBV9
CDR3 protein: CASEPKDRDYNSPLHF

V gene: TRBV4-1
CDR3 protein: CASSQDDSGWANEQFF

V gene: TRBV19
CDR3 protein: CASSVPAGSSTEAFF

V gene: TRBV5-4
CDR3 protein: CASSAGQGRLVYEQYF

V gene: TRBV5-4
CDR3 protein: CASSLDRGSYEQYF

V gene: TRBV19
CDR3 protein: CASSIRGANTGELFF

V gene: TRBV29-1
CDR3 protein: CSVKGENYGYTF

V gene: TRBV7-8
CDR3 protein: CASSLGAGFDNQPQHF

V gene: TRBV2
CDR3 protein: CASSDRGYEKLFF

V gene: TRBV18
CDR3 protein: CASSLTGDRGGYGYTF

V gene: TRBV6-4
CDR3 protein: CASKGGITGELFF

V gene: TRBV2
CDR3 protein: CASRRTGVATGELFF

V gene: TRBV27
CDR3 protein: CASSLFAESSYNEQFF

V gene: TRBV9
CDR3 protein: CASSVVAGPGDTQYF

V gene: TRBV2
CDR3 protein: CASIGTGKNIQYF

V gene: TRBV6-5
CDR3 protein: CASTKTGVSPLHF

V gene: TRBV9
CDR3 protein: CASSARQGGLSTDTQYF

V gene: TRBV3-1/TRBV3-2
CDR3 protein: CASSQTNSNSPLHF

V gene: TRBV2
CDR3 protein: CASTGGPLAETQYF

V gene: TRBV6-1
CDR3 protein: CASSEGAGKAFF

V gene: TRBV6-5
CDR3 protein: CASRGWSGNTIYF

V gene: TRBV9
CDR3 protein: CASSPGTGGNSPLHF

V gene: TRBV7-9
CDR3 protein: CASSYSGGGYTF

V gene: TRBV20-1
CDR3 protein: CSARGPYEQFF

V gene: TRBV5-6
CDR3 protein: CASSRPPGLAPDTQYF

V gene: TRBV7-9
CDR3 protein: CASSLARGLAKNIQYF